This T cell receptor (beta chain) was documented in a study of OX40 agonist ivuxolimab in advanced cancers. As for the study in general: Each patient was given ivuxolimab into a vein every 2 weeks, at 0.01 to 10 mg/kg. Two cutaneous melanoma patients and one hepatocellular carcinoma patient, three in all, had partial responses.

TCRdb's copy holds only in-frame clones and misses some; the assay was immunoSEQ multiplex PCR. The table lists about 67,000 clones, about 89% of them singletons. Autoimmune disease history or systemic immunosuppression led to patient exclusion. The receptor was derived from an adult with an advanced solid tumor such as melanoma, head and neck, liver or kidney cancer. The sample consisted of CD4+ or CD8+ T cells sorted from blood, taken in a trial of the OX40 agonist ivuxolimab.

This chain's CDR3 is CASSLEVPVAYNEQFF. The CDR3 region has the DNA TGTGCCAGCAGTTTAGAGGTGCCGGTGGCCTACAATGAGCAGTTCTTC. The chain combines TRBV27 with TRBJ2-1; D call uncertain. The germline CDR1 and CDR2 sequences are MNHEY and SMNVEV (reference sequence). The CDR3 is made up of 16 amino acids. V was cut by 2 bases and J by 2 bases, with 13 bases left in between.